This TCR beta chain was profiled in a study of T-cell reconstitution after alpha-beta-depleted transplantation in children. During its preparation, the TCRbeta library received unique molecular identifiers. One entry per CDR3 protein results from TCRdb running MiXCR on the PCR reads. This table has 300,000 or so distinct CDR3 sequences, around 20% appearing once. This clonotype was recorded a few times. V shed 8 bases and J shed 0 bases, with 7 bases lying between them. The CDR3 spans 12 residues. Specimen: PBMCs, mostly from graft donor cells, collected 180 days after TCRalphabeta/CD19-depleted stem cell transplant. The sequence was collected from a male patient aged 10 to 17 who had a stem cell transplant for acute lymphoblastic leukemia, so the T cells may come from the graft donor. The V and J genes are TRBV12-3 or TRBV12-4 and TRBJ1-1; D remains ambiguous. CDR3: CASGWVNTEAFF. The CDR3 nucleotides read TGTGCCAGCGGGTGGGTGAACACTGAAGCTTTCTTT.